This T cell receptor beta chain was identified during a study of vaccination and CD4 T cells after COVID-19 (dated by TCRdb to 2021 to 2024). Notes on the research overall: Every convalescent patient had a positive nasal swab PCR test for SARS-CoV-2, with mild disease in 8 to 10 patients and severe disease in one. The convalescent cohort comprised six males and four females, including two Hispanic individuals, seven Caucasians, two Asians and one multiracial person. Post-vaccine blood samples were taken a median of around 70 days after the second vaccine dose, with a range of 14 to 241 days. Culture stimuli were overlapping spike peptide pools from SARS-CoV-2 and from the common cold coronaviruses HCoV-NL63, HCoV-OC43 and HCoV-229E. In nine to eleven COVID-19 convalescent patients and several infection-naive healthy vaccine recipients, researchers compared the spike-specific CD4+ TCR repertoire from before mRNA vaccination with the repertoire from after. A few convalescent patients were sampled both early after vaccination (day 14) and late after vaccination (days 161 to 241). Participants got two doses of the Pfizer-BioNTech BNT162b2 vaccine (n=8) or two doses of the Moderna mRNA-1273 vaccine (n=2). Post-COVID blood samples were collected from convalescent patients a median of around 96 days after diagnosis, with a range of roughly 30 to 161 days. As controls, cultures received a CEFX viral epitope pool (the positive control), an HIV-1 Nef peptide pool (the negative control), or no peptide at all.

For this clonotype: Its cognate antigen has yet to be identified. No base qualities exist here, and no much larger clone lies one base off it.

Library preparation employed PCR. DNA from cultured CD4+ T cells underwent TCR sequencing with the Oncomine TCR Beta short-read assay at the Johns Hopkins FTIC core. Genomic DNA was extracted from the cultured CD4+ T cells with the QIAamp micro DNA kit. Oncomine TCR Beta libraries made from cultured CD4+ T cells were pooled using unique dual indexes and sequenced on an Illumina iSeq 100. In the paper's pipeline: Non-productive sequences were removed, and CDR3s not starting with C, not ending with F or W, or shorter than 7 amino acids were discarded. The MANAFEST web application identified antigen-specific clonotypes by comparing peptide-stimulated wells against reference wells and other culture wells. To be called positive, a clone needed an FDR below 0.05, an odds ratio above 5, and a productive frequency above 0.1% in at least two of three replicate wells. Cross-reactive clonotypes were defined as significantly expanded in both SARS-CoV-2 spike wells and at least one common cold coronavirus spike condition. Levenshtein distances (stringdist) and unrooted phylogenetic trees (ape) in R version 3.6.1 were used to assess CDR3 homology. TCRdb cleaned the public reads at Q25 with fastp, built clones with MiXCR and kept in-frame beta chains. Rows matching on CDR3 protein sequence are summarized as one entry with the most common DNA and genes. TCRdb, not the authors, supplied the V and J calls. The sample has some 21,000 distinct CDR3 sequences on record, roughly 46% of them singletons. The top ten hold 10% to 15% of the sample.

This specimen's time point label, per the study, means: late sampling 161 to 241 days after vaccination in three convalescent patients. The sample's treatment or condition, from its label and the paper: approximately 10-day PBMC culture with coronavirus spike peptide pools or control peptides (ViraFEST assay). The study used the ViraFEST assay, which expanded antigen-specific T cells with peptide pools and then identified expanded clonotypes by TCR sequencing. The convalescent patients' positive SARS-CoV-2 PCR tests fell between March and December 2020, which was before the Alpha, Beta and Delta variants emerged in the United States. Each well held approximately 2 million PBMCs cultured in IMDM containing roughly 5.4% human AB serum and roughly 9.7 IU/ml IL-2, with about 10 ug/ml peptide pools added. On days 3 and 7, half of the culture medium was replaced with fresh IL-2-containing medium. CD4+ T cells were isolated after about nine days of culture through negative selection using the EasySep CD4+ T cell isolation kit. Ficoll-Paque Plus gradient centrifugation was used to isolate PBMCs from whole blood, and the isolated PBMCs were then either used fresh or cryopreserved at -140C. In general, triplicate wells were set up for every culture condition.

The research as a whole found: An increase in the median number of SARS-CoV-2-reactive clonotypes from roughly 20 after infection to some 40 after vaccination was observed, but the change was not found to be significant. The number of convalescent patients in the study was relatively small, and the study did not examine early timepoints following natural infection. Of the vaccine-specific clones in convalescent patients, 304 of 307, or nearly all, reacted only to SARS-CoV-2 spike and did not cross-react with common cold coronaviruses. In convalescent patients, a median roughly 87% of post-vaccine SARS-CoV-2-reactive clones were detected only after vaccination, and vaccine-specific priming was suggested by this finding.

For CDR1 and CDR2, the germline V gene (reference sequence) lists SEHNR and FQNEAQ. V loses 4 bases, J loses 2 bases, and the germline ends lie 11 bases apart. The CDR3 sequence holds 14 residues, the cysteine and phenylalanine included. Here the CDR3 DNA is all that survives: 42 bases in frame from base 1. This TCR derives from a human donor who had recovered from COVID-19. Recombination linked TRBV7-9 to TRBJ1-2; the D gene cannot be named for sure. The sample was CD4+ T cells from blood, cultured in vitro, taken about 7 months after SARS-CoV-2 vaccination. The CDR3 sequence is CASSSGTGNYGYTF. The nucleotides read TGTGCCAGCAGCTCCGGAACGGGAAACTATGGCTACACCTTC.